This TCR beta chain is from a study of T cell changes during pregnancy in multiple sclerosis. This clone was seen at least ten times. Data came from immunoSEQ multiplex PCR; TCRdb stores just in-frame clones and leaves some out. The data contain tens of thousands of clones, 80% to 95% of them singletons. CDR3 size: 13 residues. Per germline, CDR1 SGHTA and CDR2 FQGNSA. With V trimmed by 3 bases and J by 7 bases, 1 base remained unmatched. This chain uses TRBV7-2 with TRBJ1-5; TRBD1 aligns across 9 bases. This clonotype originated in a female donor in good health, enrolled as a control in a pregnancy study. The sequences come from peripheral blood, collected in the first trimester of pregnancy. The CDR3 DNA reads as TGTGCCAGCAGCTTGGGACAGGGACAGCCCCAGCATTTT. It encodes CASSLGQGQPQHF.